A single sample is the source of the 15 T cell receptor beta chains below, sequenced in a study of cytomegalovirus exposure and HLA in healthy donors. A multiplex PCR was run with 60 Vbeta primers and 13 Jbeta primers. Assay used: immunoSEQ multiplex PCR; TCRdb lists only in-frame clones, some missing. The sample contains 100,000 or so clones, approximately 70% of which appear only once. The sequenced sample consisted of PBMCs. These receptors originate from a man aged 25 to 40 in good health and CMV-seronegative.

This clone was counted a few times. The V gene is TRBV6-4, the J gene TRBJ1-2; D remains unclear. Germline V gives CDR1 MRHNA, CDR2 SNTAGT. This CDR3 spans 13 amino acids. The V and J ends lost 3 bases and 3 bases respectively, with 8 bases between them. The chain's CDR3 is CASSERGDYGYTF. CDR3 nucleotide sequence: TGTGCCAGCAGTGAGCGGGGAGACTATGGCTACACCTTC.

The CDR3 DNA is TGTGCCAGCAGCTTAGCTCGAGCGGGAGGACCCGCGAACACCGGGGAGCTGTTTTTT. It translates to CASSLARAGGPANTGELFF. The chain combines TRBV7-9 with TRBJ2-2; 9 bases agree with TRBD2. V was clipped by 0 bases and J by 0 bases; unmatched bases: 8. The CDR3 is made up of 19 amino acids. Per germline, CDR1 SEHNR and CDR2 FQNEAQ (reference sequence).

The chain couples TRBV27 to TRBJ1-2; a weak D match, TRBD1 (5 bases). Germline V lookup: CDR1 MNHEY, CDR2 SMNVEV (reference sequence). The V end was cut by 0 bases, the J end by 5 bases, with 13 bases between. This CDR3 is 15 amino acids long. CDR3 loop: CASSLSQGNPYGYTF. CDR3 DNA sequence: TGTGCCAGCAGTTTATCTCAGGGCAATCCGTATGGCTACACCTTC.

This chain joins TRBV15 and TRBJ1-5, with D possibly being TRBD1 (6 bases). Trimming cost V 6 bases and J 5 bases, with 14 bases left between them. The CDR3 runs 14 residues. Germline V gene lookup returns CDR1 LNHNV and CDR2 YYDKDF (reference sequence). CDR3 DNA sequence: TGTGCCACCAGGAACAGGGTAGGAGATCAGCCCCAGCATTTT. Protein: CATRNRVGDQPQHF.

The V call is TRBV7-9, the J call TRBJ2-3, with 7 bases matching TRBD1. This CDR3 is built from 13 residues. V dropped 2 bases and J dropped 8; count of bases not matched to a gene: 4. Germline V gives CDR1 SEHNR, CDR2 FQNEAQ (reference sequence). The CDR3 nucleotides read TGTGCCAGCAGCTTACAGGGGGTTTTTACGCAGTATTTT. Protein sequence: CASSLQGVFTQYF.

V usage is TRBV25-1 and J usage is TRBJ1-2; D not resolved. V shed 5 bases and J shed 8 bases, with 18 bases lying between them. Germline V gene lookup returns CDR1 MGHDK and CDR2 SYGVNS. This CDR3 comprises 14 residues. The CDR3: CASSKNERARGYTF. CDR3 nucleotide sequence: TGTGCCAGCAGTAAGAACGAGAGGGCTCGAGGCTACACCTTC.

This clone was counted only a few times. The V gene is TRBV28, the J gene TRBJ2-7; 8 bases are a match to TRBD2. There are 14 residues in the CDR3. Germline V CDR1 and CDR2: MDHEN, SYDVKM. After removal of 5 bases from V and 4 bases from J, the junction contained 7 bases not matched to a gene. CDR3 nucleotides: TGTGCCAGCAGTCCAGCAGCGGGAGCGTACGAGCAGTACTTC. It translates to CASSPAAGAYEQYF.

The CDR3: CSVALAGRYEQYF. Written as DNA, the CDR3 is TGCAGCGTTGCCCTAGCGGGGAGGTACGAGCAGTACTTC. This chain connects TRBV29-1 to TRBJ2-7; 9 bases match TRBD2. Germline values: CDR1 SQVTM, CDR2 ANQGSEA. This CDR3 has 13 amino acids. Trimming took 4 bases from V and 4 from J; bases not matched to a gene: 5.

The chain links TRBV6-1 to TRBJ2-7; 7 bases agree with TRBD2. CDR3 length equals 14 residues. With V trimmed by 7 bases and J by 3 bases, 9 bases remained unmatched. Germline V gene lookup returns CDR1 MNHNS and CDR2 SASEGT. Here the CDR3 reads CASTSWEGYYEQYF. In DNA form, the CDR3 reads TGTGCCAGCACCTCCTGGGAGGGGTACTACGAGCAGTACTTC.

This clone showed up just a few times. The chain uses TRBV27 and TRBJ2-1, with 10 bases lining up with TRBD1. This CDR3 comprises 14 residues. In germline, CDR1 is MNHEY, CDR2 SMNVEV (reference sequence). V gave up 4 bases and J gave up 9 bases; unmatched junction bases: 6. CDR3 residues: CASSSHGQGGEQFF. For the CDR3, the DNA is TGTGCCAGCAGTTCCCATGGACAGGGGGGTGAGCAGTTCTTC.

The V and J genes are TRBV28 and TRBJ2-7; tentatively, D is TRBD2 (5 bases). The CDR3 spans 14 residues. Germline V gene data show CDR1 as MDHEN and CDR2 as SYDVKM. The germline V and J ends were trimmed by 8 bases and 0 bases, with 14 bases remaining between them. The CDR3 DNA sequence: TGTGCCAGCCCTCCGGCGGGCAGCTCCTACGAGCAGTACTTC. Residues: CASPPAGSSYEQYF.

This sequence joins TRBV9 and TRBJ2-1, with 9 bases identical to TRBD1. CDR3 size: 15 residues. CDR1 is SGDLS, CDR2 YYNGEE, per germline. The ends lost 2 bases at V and 6 bases at J; junction bases unmatched: 6. The CDR3 protein is CASSVRDRAFNEQFF. The CDR3 DNA is TGTGCCAGCAGCGTCCGGGACAGGGCGTTCAATGAGCAGTTCTTC.

The CDR3 nucleotides read TGTGCCTGGAGTCTAGGACTGACCTACAATGAGCAGTTCTTC. Protein sequence: CAWSLGLTYNEQFF. The V call is TRBV30, the J call TRBJ2-1; possible D gene TRBD2, 5 bases. V was pared by 2 bases and J by 2 bases, with 10 bases between. This CDR3 spans 14 amino acids. The germline V gene has CDR1 GTSNPN and CDR2 SVGIG (reference sequence).

This chain links TRBV7-9 with TRBJ1-2, with D perhaps matching TRBD1 (5 bases). Trimming removed 8 bases from V and 0 bases from J, with 10 bases in between. Germline CDR1 SEHNR, CDR2 FQNEAQ (reference sequence). CDR3 length: 13 residues. The CDR3 DNA is TGTGCCAGCGCCGACAGAACTAACTATGGCTACACCTTC. Protein: CASADRTNYGYTF. The variable domain in full, with the rest retrieved from reference TRBV7-9 and TRBJ1-2, is DTGVSQNPRHKITKRGQNVTFRCDPISEHNRLYWYRQTLGQGPEFLTYFQNEAQLEKSRLLSDRFSAERPKGSFSTLEIQRTEQGDSAMYLCASADRTNYGYTFGSGTRLTVV.

The chain carries TRBV5-6 and TRBJ1-2; D ambiguous. The CDR3 has 13 residues. V lost 0 bases and J lost 2, with 5 bases in between. Per germline, CDR1 SGHDT and CDR2 YYEEEE. In nucleotides, the CDR3 is TGTGCCAGCAGCTTGGCACAGAACTATGGCTACACCTTC. Translated: CASSLAQNYGYTF.